This paragraph reports one T cell receptor beta chain. There is no known antigen for this receptor. Within one base of it there is no much larger clone, and no base qualities were kept. The library was prepared using the immunoSEQ multiplex PCR assay. Held by TCRdb, this immuneACCESS table contains in-frame sequences only and omits some clones. Under half of the omission traces to an unresolved V gene where checked; the cause of the rest is unknown. For this sample the table gives around 50,000 clones, of which over 85% were detected only once. The biggest ten clones account for 0.47% of the sample. The sample originates from a study of T cell changes during pregnancy in multiple sclerosis (dated by TCRdb to between 2017 and 2020). As for the study more broadly: Changes in the T cell repertoire over the course of pregnancy were examined in this study in women with multiple sclerosis.

The CDR3 holds 12 amino acids from the cysteine to the phenylalanine. Only CDR3 DNA is held: 36 bases, read in frame from base 1. CDR1 and CDR2 were assigned from the germline V gene as ENHRY and SYGVKD. V is shortened by 3 bases, J by 6 bases, and the region joining them spans 6 bases. The clonotype originates from a female donor with multiple sclerosis, enrolled in a pregnancy study. The starting material was CD4+ T cells from peripheral blood mononuclear cells, obtained in the first trimester of pregnancy. The chain is encoded by TRBV10-3 joined to TRBJ2-1, with the D gene too uncertain to name. CDR3 region: CAISDSSNEQFF. The DNA sequence reads TGTGCCATCAGTGATTCCAGCAATGAGCAGTTCTTC.